The present TCR beta chain was sequenced within a study of CD8 T cells in ankylosing spondylitis. Study-level findings and limits: Eight highly homologous variants formed a TCR beta motif that appeared characteristic of ankylosing spondylitis blood.

This clonotype has a handful of counts. As yet, its antigen is unknown. TCRdb recomputed calls from the 5' RACE reads with MiXCR, one row per CDR3 protein. The sample lists 750,000 to 850,000 distinct CDR3 sequences, 10% to 15% occurring once. V gave up 4 bases and J gave up 3 bases; unmatched junction bases: 3. This CDR3 contains 14 residues. Germline loops: CDR1 SGHRS, CDR2 YFSETQ. This TCR was sampled from a male donor with ankylosing spondylitis. The rearrangement uses TRBV5-1 and TRBJ2-5; TRBD2 matches at 10 bases. Source material: blood, either unsorted or a sorted T cell fraction (not recorded which). The CDR3 loop reads CASSRGTSEETQYF. For the CDR3, the DNA is TGCGCCAGCAGCAGAGGGACTAGCGAAGAGACCCAGTACTTC.